Detailed here is one T cell receptor (beta chain). The clone's antigen remains unknown. Qualities for individual bases were not recorded, and no much larger clone is one base off. The record originates from a study of blood T cell repertoires in COVID-19 (dated by TCRdb to 2020 to 2022). With respect to the entire study: Samples covering the acute and convalescent phases of COVID-19 were provided by collaborators in the United States, Italy and Spain. The material from the prospective study consisted of cDNA or gDNA derived from T cells, B-cell-depleted T cells, or PBMCs. Where available, HLA class I and class II types were obtained from metadata supplied by the sample provider rather than from assay-based typing. The dataset comprised deeply sampled blood TCRbeta repertoires from subjects exposed to, actively infected with, or recovered from COVID-19. A freely available public database, intended as a resource for researchers studying the immune response to SARS-CoV-2, is where the repertoires were released. A de-identified subject ID, COVID-19 status, age in years and sex were almost always included in the sample metadata. Samples were obtained from the ongoing ImmuneRACE study (first 160 participants) and from 1,200 or so subjects provided by 6 global collaborators. Beyond this particular receptor, the publication reports: The amount of clinical and demographic metadata varied by source and participant and was provided uncurated.

From a lookup of the germline V gene, CDR1 and CDR2 are SNHLY and FYNNEI. The V end gives up 8 bases and the J end 3 bases, leaving 2 bases in the junction not matched to a gene. Taken from cysteine to phenylalanine, the CDR3 has 12 residues. Only the CDR3 region is kept as DNA, spanning 36 bases read in frame from base 1. TCRbeta CDR3 regions were amplified from genomic DNA by means of the immunoSEQ Assay, a bias-controlled multiplex PCR. Turning to the authors' computational methods: The number of nucleated cells in each sample was estimated from the amplification of reference gene primers within the assay. To quantify the absolute abundance of each unique TCRbeta CDR3 rearrangement, sequence reads were collapsed and filtered. For each sample, productive Simpson clonality was calculated as the square root of Simpson's diversity index over productive rearrangements. Held by TCRdb, this immuneACCESS table contains in-frame sequences only and omits some clones. Under half of the omission traces to an unresolved V gene where checked; the cause of the rest is unknown. That table supplies the V and J calls and clone size; D and trimming were determined from the DNA. This sample comprises about 61,000 clones, approximately 80% of them detected only once. Jointly, the top ten make up about 5.5% of the sample.

The collaborating institutions used their own protocols to collect whole blood in K2EDTA tubes. For TCRbeta analysis, collaborator samples were shipped as frozen whole blood, as isolated PBMCs, or as DNA extracted from either sample type. Here the chain combines TRBV2 and TRBJ2-7, with 9 central nucleotides matching TRBD1. The source of this sequence is a woman between 70 and 85 years old with acute or convalescent COVID-19. Sequencing was performed on peripheral blood. The sequenced DNA is TGTGCCAGCCGGGACAGGGTCTACGAGCAGTACTTC. Its protein product is CASRDRVYEQYF.